A selection of T cell receptor beta chains follows, all from one sample in a study of blood T cell repertoires in COVID-19. Here immunoSEQ multiplex PCR was the method, and the copy in TCRdb shows in-frame clones only, minus some. The sample has some 150,000 clones, more than 75% seen once. Sequenced: peripheral blood. The receptors come from a man aged 50 or older who had recovered from COVID-19. The CDR3 runs from the conserved cysteine through the conserved F or W. D genes are given only for firm matches. Not all rows give a size; the values are once, few, many and, for expanded clones, a class.

TRBJ1-3	.	.	TRBV18	CASSPRGAGIPSPSGNTIYF	TGTGCCAGCTCACCGCGGGGGGCAGGAATTCCCAGTCCCTCAGGAAACACCATATATTTT
TRBJ1-1	TRBD1	.	TRBV10-3	CAISEPPDRDAEAFF	TGTGCCATCAGTGAGCCCCCCGACAGGGATGCTGAAGCTTTCTTT
TRBJ2-1	TRBD2	.	TRBV3-1/TRBV3-2	CASSPRGGEQFF	TGTGCCAGCAGCCCACGGGGGGGGGAGCAGTTCTTC
TRBJ1-4	.	.	TRBV4-3	CASSQANRATNEKLFF	TGCGCCAGCAGCCAAGCCAACAGGGCAACTAATGAAAAACTGTTTTTT
TRBJ1-4	.	.	TRBV5-1	CASRQLGTNEKLFF	TGCGCCAGCCGCCAGTTGGGCACTAATGAAAAACTGTTTTTT
TRBJ2-5	TRBD2	.	TRBV9	CASSTGLAGAQETQYF	TGTGCCAGCAGCACGGGACTAGCGGGGGCCCAAGAGACCCAGTACTTC
TRBJ1-1	TRBD1	few	TRBV7-9	CASSLRGQGQKDTEAFF	TGTGCCAGCAGCCTTCGGGGCCAGGGACAGAAGGACACTGAAGCTTTCTTT
TRBJ2-5	TRBD1	.	TRBV10-3	CAISENLAGGPETQYF	TGTGCCATCAGTGAGAATCTCGCAGGGGGCCCGGAGACCCAGTACTTC
TRBJ1-1	.	.	TRBV7-8	CASSLVRWGVRGTEAFF	TGTGCCAGCAGCTTAGTCCGTTGGGGGGTTAGAGGGACTGAAGCTTTCTTT
TRBJ2-5	.	.	TRBV5-6	CASSLEQKYQETQYF	TGTGCCAGCAGCTTGGAACAGAAGTACCAAGAGACCCAGTACTTC
TRBJ1-2	.	.	TRBV7-9	CASSFGTSGYGYTF	TGTGCCAGCAGCTTCGGCACCTCGGGCTATGGCTACACCTTC